This T cell receptor (beta chain) comes out of a study of cytomegalovirus exposure and HLA in healthy donors. The study ran its PCR with 60 Vbeta and 13 Jbeta primers. The assay was immunoSEQ multiplex PCR, and TCRdb's table has in-frame clones only and misses some. This table holds about 160,000 clones, approximately 80% found once. J gave up 5 bases and V 0 bases, and 7 bases lay outside the gene matches. CDR1 is SGHDT, CDR2 YYEEEE, per germline. The CDR3 is 15 residues long. Healthy people donating bone marrow made up the donors. This clone was observed once. This TCR was sampled from a woman in her 30s in good health and CMV-seropositive. Sequencing was done on a sample of PBMCs. This rearrangement joins TRBV5-6 to TRBJ2-7, with 8 positions matching TRBD1. The CDR3 region is CASSLEGQEMHEQYF. As DNA, the CDR3 is TGTGCCAGCAGCTTGGAGGGACAGGAAATGCACGAGCAGTACTTC.